Presented here are 4 T cell receptor beta chains from one specimen sequenced in a study of blood T cell repertoires in COVID-19. Assay: immunoSEQ multiplex PCR; the TCRdb copy retains only in-frame clones and omits some. The repertoire holds around 100,000 clones, over 75% seen once, with 20% to 25% in the top ten. The sample consisted of peripheral blood. The receptor source for this set is a man between 65 and 85 years old with active or convalescent COVID-19.

By its share, this clone is medium-sized. The chain uses TRBV9 and TRBJ2-2, with D hard to call. The germline V gene has CDR1 SGDLS and CDR2 YYNGEE. This CDR3 spans 11 amino acids. V was pared by 0 bases and J by 11 bases, with 5 bases between. The CDR3 region has the DNA TGTGCCAGCAGCGTAGCAGGCGAGCTGTTTTTT. Amino acids: CASSVAGELFF.

The chain is built from TRBV4-2 and TRBJ2-5; unclear D gene. V shed 4 bases and J shed 5 bases, with 5 bases lying between them. CDR1 is LGHNA and CDR2 is YNFKEQ in the germline V gene. The CDR3 runs 11 residues. The CDR3 region has the DNA TGTGCCAGCAGCCTTTCGGAGACCCAGTACTTC. It yields the protein CASSLSETQYF.

The chain employs TRBV9 and TRBJ1-2, with 7 positions matching TRBD1. Trimming took 3 bases from V and 6 from J; bases not matched to a gene: 11. Germline V lookup: CDR1 SGDLS, CDR2 YYNGEE. The CDR3 covers 15 residues. In DNA form, the CDR3 reads TGTGCCAGCAGCGAATCCTCGACAGGGTGGGATGGCTACACCTTC. It specifies CASSESSTGWDGYTF.

The CDR3 reads CASSLAPGVSGELFF. For the CDR3, the DNA is TGTGCCAGCAGCTTAGCGCCAGGGGTGAGCGGGGAGCTGTTTTTT. This chain links TRBV7-9 with TRBJ2-2; possibly TRBD1 for D (6 bases). CDR1 is SEHNR, CDR2 FQNEAQ, per germline (reference sequence). The CDR3 sequence is 15 residues long. Trimming left V 0 bases short and J 7 bases short, with 12 bases between.